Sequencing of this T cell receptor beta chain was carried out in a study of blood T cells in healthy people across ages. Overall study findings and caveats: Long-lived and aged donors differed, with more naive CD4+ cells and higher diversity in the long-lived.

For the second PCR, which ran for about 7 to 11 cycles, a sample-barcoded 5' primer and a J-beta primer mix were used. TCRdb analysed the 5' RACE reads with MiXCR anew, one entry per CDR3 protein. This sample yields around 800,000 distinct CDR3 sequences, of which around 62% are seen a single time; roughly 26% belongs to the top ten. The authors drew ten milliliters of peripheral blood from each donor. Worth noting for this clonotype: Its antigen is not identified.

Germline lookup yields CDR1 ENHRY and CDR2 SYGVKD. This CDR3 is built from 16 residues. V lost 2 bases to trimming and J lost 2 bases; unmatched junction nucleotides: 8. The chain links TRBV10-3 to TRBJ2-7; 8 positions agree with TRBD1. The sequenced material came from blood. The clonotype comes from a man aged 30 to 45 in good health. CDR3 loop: CAISETWTGTPYEQYF. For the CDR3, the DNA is TGTGCCATCAGTGAGACCTGGACAGGGACCCCCTACGAGCAGTACTTC.